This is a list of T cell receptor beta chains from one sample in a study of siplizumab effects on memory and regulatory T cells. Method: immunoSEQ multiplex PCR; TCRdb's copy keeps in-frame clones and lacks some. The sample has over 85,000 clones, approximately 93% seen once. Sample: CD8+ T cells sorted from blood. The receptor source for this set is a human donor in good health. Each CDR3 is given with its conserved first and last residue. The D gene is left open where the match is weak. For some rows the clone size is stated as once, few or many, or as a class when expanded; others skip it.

cdr3_aa: CASSQFRGGRHEKLFF
cdr3_nt: TGTGCCAGCAGCCAGTTCAGGGGAGGGCGGCATGAAAAACTGTTTTTT
clone_size: .
v_call: TRBV7-9
j_call: TRBJ1-4
d_call: .

cdr3_aa: CASSLGTGIYEQYF
cdr3_nt: TGTGCCAGCAGCTTAGGGACAGGGATTTACGAGCAGTACTTC
clone_size: .
v_call: TRBV11-2
j_call: TRBJ2-7
d_call: TRBD1

cdr3_aa: CASSLGQVGHEQFF
cdr3_nt: TGTGCCAGCAGCTTAGGTCAGGTGGGCCATGAGCAGTTCTTC
clone_size: .
v_call: TRBV5-4
j_call: TRBJ2-1
d_call: .

cdr3_aa: CASSTRTGKNIYEQYF
cdr3_nt: TGTGCCAGCAGTACCAGGACAGGGAAAAATATATACGAGCAGTACTTC
clone_size: large
v_call: TRBV27
j_call: TRBJ2-7
d_call: TRBD1

cdr3_aa: CASSRFPLEPDTQYF
cdr3_nt: TGTGCCAGCAGTCGCTTCCCCCTCGAGCCAGATACGCAGTATTTT
clone_size: .
v_call: TRBV2
j_call: TRBJ2-3
d_call: .

cdr3_aa: CASSLDRFRTEAFF
cdr3_nt: TGTGCCAGCAGTCTCGACAGGTTTAGGACTGAAGCTTTCTTT
clone_size: once
v_call: TRBV27
j_call: TRBJ1-1
d_call: .

cdr3_aa: CASSPQTDTQYF
cdr3_nt: TGTGCCAGCAGCCCCCAAACAGATACGCAGTATTTT
clone_size: .
v_call: TRBV7-2
j_call: TRBJ2-3
d_call: .

cdr3_aa: CASSHGWDQPQHF
cdr3_nt: TGTGCCAGCAGTCACGGGTGGGATCAGCCCCAGCATTTT
clone_size: .
v_call: TRBV27
j_call: TRBJ1-5
d_call: .

cdr3_aa: CASSPAEVNEQYF
cdr3_nt: TGTGCCAGCAGTCCCGCGGAGGTGAACGAGCAGTACTTC
clone_size: .
v_call: TRBV27
j_call: TRBJ2-7
d_call: .

cdr3_aa: CAWGLGAGANVLTF
cdr3_nt: TGTGCCTGGGGGTTGGGTGCTGGGGCCAACGTCCTGACTTTC
clone_size: .
v_call: TRBV30
j_call: TRBJ2-6
d_call: .